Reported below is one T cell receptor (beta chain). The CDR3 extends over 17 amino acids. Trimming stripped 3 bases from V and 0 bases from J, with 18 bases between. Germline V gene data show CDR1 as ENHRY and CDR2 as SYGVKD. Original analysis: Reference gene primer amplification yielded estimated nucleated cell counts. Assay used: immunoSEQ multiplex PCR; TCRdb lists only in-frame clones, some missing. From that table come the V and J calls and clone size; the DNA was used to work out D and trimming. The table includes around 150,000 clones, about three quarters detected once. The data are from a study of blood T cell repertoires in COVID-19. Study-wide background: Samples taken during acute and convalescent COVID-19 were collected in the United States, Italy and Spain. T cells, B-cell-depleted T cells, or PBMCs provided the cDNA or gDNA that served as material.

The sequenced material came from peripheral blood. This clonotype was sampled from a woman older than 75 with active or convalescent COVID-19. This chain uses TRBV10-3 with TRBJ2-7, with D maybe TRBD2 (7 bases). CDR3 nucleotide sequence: TGTGCCATCAGTGATAAGAGGGGGGGTCCGAGCTCCTACGAGCAGTACTTC. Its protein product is CAISDKRGGPSSYEQYF.